The next 19 T cell receptor beta chains were all read from a single sample in a study of shared clonotypes between healthy human individuals. Using immunoSEQ multiplex PCR, the repertoire was profiled, and TCRdb retains in-frame clones only, with some absent. Here the sample spans about 980,000 clones, 76% being singletons. The material sequenced was memory CD4+ T cells sorted from blood. The subset: CD45RA-negative fraction. The origin of the receptors is a man aged 18-30 years in good health.

V gene TRBV28 combines with J gene TRBJ2-3, with D perhaps matching TRBD2 (5 bases). Germline V CDR1 and CDR2: MDHEN, SYDVKM. The CDR3 spans 11 residues. V was shortened by 6 bases and J by 5 bases, with 6 bases between the two germline ends. The CDR3 nucleotides are TGTGCCAGCAGCCGGGAAGATACGCAGTATTTT. This codes for CASSREDTQYF.

This clone was recorded many times. The chain combines TRBV7-9 with TRBJ1-5; a weak D match, TRBD1 (5 bases). Trimming cost V 4 bases and J 0 bases, with 13 bases left between them. The germline CDR1 and CDR2 sequences are SEHNR and FQNEAQ (reference sequence). The CDR3 is 16 residues long. The CDR3 is CASSSRVQGSNQPQHF. In nucleotides, the CDR3 is TGTGCCAGCAGCTCTAGGGTGCAGGGTAGCAATCAGCCCCAGCATTTT. The whole variable domain, remainder taken from reference TRBV7-9 and TRBJ1-5, is DTGVSQNPRHKITKRGQNVTFRCDPISEHNRLYWYRQTLGQGPEFLTYFQNEAQLEKSRLLSDRFSAERPKGSFSTLEIQRTEQGDSAMYLCASSSRVQGSNQPQHFGDGTRLSIL.

The chain links TRBV29-1 to TRBJ2-3; 10 bases agree with TRBD2. CDR3 length: 14 amino acids. Losses at the gene ends were 3 bases for V and 4 bases for J; bases not matched to a gene: 4. Per the germline V gene, CDR1 is SQVTM and CDR2 is ANQGSEA. CDR3: CSVEASGGADTQYF. The DNA for the CDR3 is TGCAGCGTTGAGGCTAGCGGGGGTGCAGATACGCAGTATTTT.

The chain has TRBV4-3 and TRBJ2-1, with no clear D. CDR3 length equals 15 residues. V lost 1 base, J lost 0 bases, and 7 bases lay in between. Germline V gene sequence: CDR1 LGHNA, CDR2 YSLEER. CDR3 loop: CASSQGTGSYNEQFF. The CDR3 DNA reads as TGCGCCAGCAGCCAAGGAACGGGCTCCTACAATGAGCAGTTCTTC.

The chain joins TRBV15 to TRBJ1-6; tentatively, D is TRBD1 (5 bases). The CDR3 spans 17 residues. Germline V gives CDR1 LNHNV, CDR2 YYDKDF (reference sequence). Trimming pared 0 bases from V and 7 bases from J, leaving 16 bases between. The CDR3 DNA reads TGTGCCACCAGCAGAGATCCCCGTAGCAGGGAAAATTCACCCCTCCACTTT. Its translation is CATSRDPRSRENSPLHF. The full variable domain, its missing parts supplied by reference TRBV15 and TRBJ1-6, is DAMVIQNPRYQVTQFGKPVTLSCSQTLNHNVMYWYQQKSSQAPKLLFHYYDKDFNNEADTPDNFQSRRPNTSFCFLDIRSPGLGDTAMYLCATSRDPRSRENSPLHFGNGTRLTVT.

This clone came up once. The rearrangement links TRBV10-3 to TRBJ2-7; no firm D call. This CDR3 contains 13 residues. The germline CDR1 and CDR2 sequences are ENHRY and SYGVKD. The V gene lost 6 bases and the J gene lost 0 bases, with 9 bases spanning the gap. CDR3 sequence: CAIRPSSSYEQYF. The CDR3 DNA reads as TGTGCCATCAGACCCTCGAGCTCCTACGAGCAGTACTTC.

The gene calls are TRBV7-3 and TRBJ1-5; the D is unclear. V shed 10 bases and J shed 0 bases, with 10 bases lying between them. Germline V lookup: CDR1 SGHTA, CDR2 FQGTGA. This CDR3 is built from 13 residues. CDR3 loop: CAIDTCSNQPQHF. CDR3 DNA: TGTGCCATCGACACCTGTAGCAATCAGCCCCAGCATTTT.

This clone was found once. The gene calls are TRBV2 and TRBJ2-2; TRBD2 agrees at 8 bases. Germline-derived CDR1 and CDR2 are SNHLY and FYNNEI. The CDR3 is made up of 16 amino acids. Unmatched junction bases numbered 12, after V lost 7 bases and J lost 5 bases. The CDR3 sequence: CASTPGSSGTTGELFF. The DNA for the CDR3 is TGTGCCAGCACCCCGGGGAGTAGCGGGACTACCGGGGAGCTGTTTTTT.

This clone was seen more than once but under ten times. This chain joins TRBV11-2 and TRBJ2-5; possible D gene TRBD2, 7 bases. CDR1 and CDR2 from the germline V gene are SGHAT and FQNNGV. The CDR3 runs to 16 residues. With 2 bases removed from V and 3 bases from J, the gap between germline ends came to 16 bases. The CDR3 nucleotides read TGTGCCAGCAGCTTATGGAGGGCGGGGGCAGAAGAGACCCAGTACTTC. This gives the protein CASSLWRAGAEETQYF.

V usage is TRBV7-2 and J usage is TRBJ2-7; no clear D gene. V lost 0 bases, J lost 3 bases, and 6 bases lay in between. Germline values: CDR1 SGHTA, CDR2 FQGNSA. The CDR3 is 13 amino acids. CDR3 nucleotides: TGTGCCAGCAGCTTAGCGGTTCTCTACGAGCAGTACTTC. It codes for CASSLAVLYEQYF. Using reference TRBV7-2 and TRBJ2-7 for the parts outside the CDR3, the full variable domain is GAGVSQSPSNKVTEKGKDVELRCDPISGHTALYWYRQSLGQGLEFLIYFQGNSAPDKSGLPSDRFSAERTGGSVSTLTIQRTQQEDSAVYLCASSLAVLYEQYFGPGTRLTVT.

This clone was recorded a few times. The gene calls are TRBV7-2 and TRBJ2-1; 8 nucleotides align to TRBD2. V lost 5 bases, J lost 7 bases, and 10 bases stayed unmatched. The CDR3 sequence is 15 residues long. The germline V gene encodes CDR1 SGHTA and CDR2 FQGNSA. CDR3 sequence: CASSILAGMWNEQFF. Here the CDR3 DNA reads TGTGCCAGCAGCATTTTAGCGGGAATGTGGAATGAGCAGTTCTTC.

This clone has a count of ten or more. The rearrangement links TRBV5-6 to TRBJ1-5; 8 nucleotides match TRBD1. The CDR3 extends over 15 amino acids. Trimming took 0 bases from V and 6 from J; bases not matched to a gene: 5. Germline V gives CDR1 SGHDT, CDR2 YYEEEE. The CDR3 region is CASSLGTGKGQPQHF. The CDR3 DNA reads TGTGCCAGCAGCTTGGGGACAGGGAAGGGTCAGCCCCAGCATTTT.

This clone came up a few times. The chain uses TRBV6-1 and TRBJ1-3; D unresolved. The germline V gene has CDR1 MNHNS and CDR2 SASEGT. The CDR3 loop spans 13 amino acids. Trimming stripped 5 bases from V and 2 bases from J, with 7 bases between. As DNA, the CDR3 is TGTGCCAGCAGTTTCCCGACTGGAAACACCATATATTTT. Translated: CASSFPTGNTIYF.

The chain joins TRBV5-4 to TRBJ2-7; D is tentatively TRBD1 or TRBD2 (5 bases each). Deletions cut 3 bases from V and 1 base from J, with 11 bases between. The CDR3 loop spans 14 amino acids. CDR1 is SGHNT and CDR2 is YYREEE in the germline V gene (reference sequence). The CDR3 is CASSSPWGSYEQYF. The CDR3 bases are TGTGCCAGCAGCTCCCCTTGGGGGTCCTACGAGCAGTACTTC.

V usage is TRBV6-1 and J usage is TRBJ1-1; D ambiguous. Germline-derived CDR1 and CDR2 are MNHNS and SASEGT. V dropped 2 bases and J dropped 6 bases, with 10 bases sitting between them. The length of the CDR3 is 13 residues. CDR3 nucleotides: TGTGCCAGCAGTGAATTCGGGCAGGCTGAAGCTTTCTTT. Translated, it gives CASSEFGQAEAFF.

The V gene is TRBV7-9, the J gene TRBJ1-5, with 12 bases lining up with TRBD1. The CDR3 runs 19 residues. V lost 6 bases, J lost 1 base, and 13 bases stayed unmatched. Per the germline V gene, CDR1 is SEHNR and CDR2 is FQNEAQ (reference sequence). CDR3 DNA: TGTGCCAGCAGTTTGTATTCCGGGACAGGGGGCAGAAGCAATCAGCCCCAGCATTTT. Protein: CASSLYSGTGGRSNQPQHF.

The chain has TRBV6-5 and TRBJ1-5; 9 positions agree with TRBD1. The CDR3 is 15 amino acids. CDR1 is MNHEY and CDR2 is SVGAGI in the germline V gene. The V gene end was trimmed by 6 bases and the J gene end by 2 bases; junction bases not matched to a gene: 5. The CDR3 loop is CASRSQGAGNQPQHF. The CDR3 DNA reads TGTGCCAGCAGATCACAGGGGGCGGGCAATCAGCCCCAGCATTTT.

J is TRBJ2-7 and V is TRBV9; TRBD1 aligns across 9 bases. The CDR3 runs 15 residues. Germline V lookup: CDR1 SGDLS, CDR2 YYNGEE. The junction had 4 bases not matched to a gene; V was cut back by 3 bases and J by 0 bases. The CDR3 nucleotides are TGTGCCAGCAGCGCGGGACAGGGAATCTCCTACGAGCAGTACTTC. Amino acids: CASSAGQGISYEQYF.

Note on this clone: A read error may produce the germline difference seen at one junction end. This chain uses TRBV5-4 with TRBJ2-2, with D uncertain. The CDR3 sequence is 11 residues long. Per germline, CDR1 SGHNT and CDR2 YYREEE (reference sequence). CDR3 residues: CASRLAGELFF. The CDR3 nucleotides are TGTGCCAGCAGATTGGCGGGGGAGCTGTTTTTT. The whole variable domain, remainder taken from reference TRBV5-4 and TRBJ2-2, is ETGVTQSPTHLIKTRGQQVTLRCSSQSGHNTVSWYQQALGQGPQFIFQYYREEENGRGNFPPRFSGLQFPNYSSELNVNALELDDSALYLCASRLAGELFFGEGSRLTVL.